A single sample is the source of the 10 T cell receptor beta chains below, sequenced in a study of response to subunit inactivated influenza vaccine. TCRdb recomputed calls from the RT-PCR reads with MiXCR, one row per CDR3 protein. In the table there are about 650,000 distinct CDR3 sequences, approximately 15% of which are singletons. Sequenced here: PBMCs from blood, sampled around 14 days before vaccination. These TCRs come from a man between 50 and 59 years old who received an inactivated influenza vaccine.

In this sample, this clonotype turned up a few times. The rearrangement links TRBV5-5 to TRBJ1-2; D uncertain. This CDR3 is built from 13 residues. The V gene lost 2 bases and the J gene lost 8 bases, with 13 bases spanning the gap. Looked up from germline, CDR1 is SGHKS and CDR2 is YYEKEE (reference sequence). DNA for the CDR3: TGTGCCAGCAGCTTCGGCGGGCTGCAGGGCTACACCTTC. Its translation: CASSFGGLQGYTF.

This clonotype was detected a few times. This sequence joins TRBV5-6 and TRBJ1-1; possibly TRBD1 for D (6 bases). Germline V gene lookup returns CDR1 SGHDT and CDR2 YYEEEE. The CDR3 extends over 15 amino acids. V was pared by 4 bases and J by 5 bases, with 18 bases between. The CDR3 DNA reads as TGTGCCAGCAGCCCGGGGGGGCTCGGGGGTACTGAAGCTTTCTTT. Translation: CASSPGGLGGTEAFF.

This clonotype was seen repeatedly, ten times or more. The genes are TRBV28 and TRBJ1-2, with a tentative D call TRBD1 (5 bases). Germline V CDR1 and CDR2: MDHEN, SYDVKM. CDR3 length: 15 amino acids. V shed 6 bases and J shed 1 base, with 15 bases lying between them. As DNA, the CDR3 is TGTGCCAGCAGGAGGGGAAGCTCCCGTAACTATGGCTACACCTTC. Translation: CASRRGSSRNYGYTF.

The rearrangement joins TRBV4-2 to TRBJ2-5; D gene uncertain. V was pared by 0 bases and J by 4 bases, with 12 bases between. The CDR3 totals 15 residues. The germline CDR1 and CDR2 sequences are LGHNA and YNFKEQ. The CDR3 bases are TGTGCCAGCAGCCAAGATCCAAGTCGTGGAGAGACCCAGTACTTC. Its translation is CASSQDPSRGETQYF.

The rearrangement links TRBV20-1 to TRBJ2-7, with D perhaps matching TRBD1 (6 bases). The germline gives CDR1 DFQATT, CDR2 SNEGSKA (reference sequence). Deletions cut 4 bases from V and 9 bases from J, with 22 bases between. CDR3 size: 14 residues. The CDR3 loop reads CSATYRDTPLGQYF. The CDR3 DNA follows: TGCAGTGCTACCTACCGGGACACCCCTCTTGGGCAGTACTTC.

In this sample, this clonotype turned up a few times. The chain recombines TRBV5-1 with TRBJ2-7; no definite D call. Germline V gene lookup returns CDR1 SGHRS and CDR2 YFSETQ. This CDR3 comprises 12 residues. Trimming stripped 5 bases from V and 7 bases from J, with 13 bases between. Written as DNA, the CDR3 is TGCGCCAGCAGTGCGGTCTCTGGGGAGCAGTACTTC. It translates to CASSAVSGEQYF.

This clonotype has more than one count but fewer than ten. The rearrangement joins TRBV2 to TRBJ1-4; a weak D match, TRBD1 (6 bases). The CDR3 consists of 16 residues. V gave up 3 bases and J gave up 3 bases, with 14 bases separating them. Germline V gene sequence: CDR1 SNHLY, CDR2 FYNNEI. CDR3 sequence: CASSEGGRYANEKLFF. The CDR3, as DNA: TGTGCCAGCAGTGAGGGGGGGCGCTATGCTAATGAAAAACTGTTTTTT. The whole variable domain, filled in from reference TRBV2 and TRBJ1-4, reads EPEVTQTPSHQVTQMGQEVILRCVPISNHLYFYWYRQILGQKVEFLVSFYNNEISEKSEIFDDQFSVERPDGSNFTLKIRSTKLEDSAMYFCASSEGGRYANEKLFFGSGTQLSVL.

In nucleotides, the CDR3 is TGTGCCAGTAGTATTCAGGGACAGGGCGGCTACAATGAGCAGTTCTTC. Its translation: CASSIQGQGGYNEQFF. V gene TRBV19 combines with J gene TRBJ2-1, with 9 positions matching TRBD1. CDR3 length equals 16 residues. The J segment lost 3 bases and the V segment lost 3 bases, leaving 6 bases of the junction unmatched. Germline V gene data show CDR1 as LNHDA and CDR2 as SQIVND (reference sequence).

On this clonotype itself: The junction shows a germline mismatch at one end, possibly a read error. The rearrangement joins TRBV12-3 or TRBV12-4 to TRBJ2-7; TRBD1 matches at 9 bases. This CDR3 contains 15 residues. CDR3 in amino acids: CASNLGGTGSYEQYF. As DNA, the CDR3 is TGTGCCAGCAATTTAGGCGGGACAGGGTCCTACGAGCAGTACTTC.

In its sample, this clonotype was seen a few times. The chain carries TRBV7-2 and TRBJ1-6; no clear D gene. This CDR3 spans 15 amino acids. The germline V gene has CDR1 SGHTA and CDR2 FQGNSA. Trimming removed 1 base at V and 7 bases at J, with 11 bases between. CDR3 loop: CASSLVAVGNSPLHF. The DNA for the CDR3 is TGTGCCAGCAGCTTAGTGGCCGTTGGAAATTCACCCCTCCACTTT.